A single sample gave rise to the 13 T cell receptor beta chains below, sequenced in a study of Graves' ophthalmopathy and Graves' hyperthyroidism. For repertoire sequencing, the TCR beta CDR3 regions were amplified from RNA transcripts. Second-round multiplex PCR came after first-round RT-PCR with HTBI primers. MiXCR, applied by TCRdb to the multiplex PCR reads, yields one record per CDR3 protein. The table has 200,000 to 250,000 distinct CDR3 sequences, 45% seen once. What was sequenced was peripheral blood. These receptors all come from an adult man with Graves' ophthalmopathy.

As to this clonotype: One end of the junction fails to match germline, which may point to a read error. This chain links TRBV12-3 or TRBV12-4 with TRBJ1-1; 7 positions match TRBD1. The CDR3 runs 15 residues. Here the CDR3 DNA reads TGTGCCAGCAGCTTAGACAGGGCCTGGAACACTGAAGCTTTCTTT. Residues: CASSLDRAWNTEAFF.

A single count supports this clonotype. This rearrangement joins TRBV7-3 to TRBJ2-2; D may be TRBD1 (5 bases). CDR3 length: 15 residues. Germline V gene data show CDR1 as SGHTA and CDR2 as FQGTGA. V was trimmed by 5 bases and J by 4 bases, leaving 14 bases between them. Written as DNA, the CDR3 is TGTGCCAGCAGCCAGGGAAGCCCGAGCACCGGGGAGCTGTTTTTT. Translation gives CASSQGSPSTGELFF.

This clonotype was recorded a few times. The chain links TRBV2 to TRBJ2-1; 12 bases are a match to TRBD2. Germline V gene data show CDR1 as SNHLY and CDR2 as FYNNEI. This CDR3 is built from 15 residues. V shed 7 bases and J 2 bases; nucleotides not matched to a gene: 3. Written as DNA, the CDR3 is TGTGCCAGCACTTGGACTAGCGGGGCCTACAATGAGCAGTTCTTC. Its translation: CASTWTSGAYNEQFF.

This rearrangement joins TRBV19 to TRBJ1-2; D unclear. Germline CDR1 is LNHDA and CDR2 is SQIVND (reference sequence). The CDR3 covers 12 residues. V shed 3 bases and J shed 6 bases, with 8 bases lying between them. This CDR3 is CASSIWGDGYTF. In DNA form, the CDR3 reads TGTGCCAGTAGTATCTGGGGTGATGGCTACACCTTC.

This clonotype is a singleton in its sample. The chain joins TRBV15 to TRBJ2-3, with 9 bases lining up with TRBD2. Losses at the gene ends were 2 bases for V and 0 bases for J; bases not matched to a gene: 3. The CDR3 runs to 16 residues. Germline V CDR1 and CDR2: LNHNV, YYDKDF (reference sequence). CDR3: CATSRRSGGSTDTQYF. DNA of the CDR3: TGTGCCACCAGCAGAAGGAGCGGGGGGAGCACAGATACGCAGTATTTT.

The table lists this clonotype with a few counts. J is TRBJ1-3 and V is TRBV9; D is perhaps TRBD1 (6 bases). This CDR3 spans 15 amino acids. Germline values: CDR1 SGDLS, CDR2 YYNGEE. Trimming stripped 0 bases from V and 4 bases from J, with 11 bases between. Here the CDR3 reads CASSVATGYGNTIYF. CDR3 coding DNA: TGTGCCAGCAGCGTAGCTACAGGGTACGGAAACACCATATATTTT.

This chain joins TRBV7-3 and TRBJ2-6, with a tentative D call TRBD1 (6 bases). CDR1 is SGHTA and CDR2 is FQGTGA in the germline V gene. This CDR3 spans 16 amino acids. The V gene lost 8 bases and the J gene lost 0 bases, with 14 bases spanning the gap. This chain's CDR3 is CASDTGPFSGANVLTF. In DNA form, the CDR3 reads TGTGCCAGCGACACAGGGCCCTTCTCTGGGGCCAACGTCCTGACTTTC.

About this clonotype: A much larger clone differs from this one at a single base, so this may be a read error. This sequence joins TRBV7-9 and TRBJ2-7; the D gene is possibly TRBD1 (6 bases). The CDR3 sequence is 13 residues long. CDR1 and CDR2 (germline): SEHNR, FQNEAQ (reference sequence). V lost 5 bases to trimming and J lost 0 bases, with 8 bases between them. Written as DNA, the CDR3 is TGTGCCAGCAGCGGGGACAACTCCTACGAGCAGTACTTC. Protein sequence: CASSGDNSYEQYF.

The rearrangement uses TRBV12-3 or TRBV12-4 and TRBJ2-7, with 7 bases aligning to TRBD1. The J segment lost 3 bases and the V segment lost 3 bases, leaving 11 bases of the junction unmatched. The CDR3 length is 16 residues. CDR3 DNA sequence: TGTGCCAGCAGTTTGAGCCAGGGACAGAGGTTCTACGAGCAGTACTTC. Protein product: CASSLSQGQRFYEQYF.

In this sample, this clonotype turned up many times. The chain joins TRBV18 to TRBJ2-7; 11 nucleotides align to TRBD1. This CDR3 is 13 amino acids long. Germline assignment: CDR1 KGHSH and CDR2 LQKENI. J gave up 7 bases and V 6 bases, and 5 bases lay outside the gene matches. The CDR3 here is CASSGQGAREQYF. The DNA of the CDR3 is TGTGCCAGCTCCGGACAGGGGGCCCGGGAGCAGTACTTC.

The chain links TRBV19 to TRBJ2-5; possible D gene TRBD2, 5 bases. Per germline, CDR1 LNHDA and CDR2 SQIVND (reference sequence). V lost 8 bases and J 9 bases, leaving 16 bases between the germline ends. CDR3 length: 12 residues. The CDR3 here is CASGGSQVSQYF. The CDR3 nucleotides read TGTGCCAGTGGCGGGTCCCAAGTGTCCCAGTACTTC.

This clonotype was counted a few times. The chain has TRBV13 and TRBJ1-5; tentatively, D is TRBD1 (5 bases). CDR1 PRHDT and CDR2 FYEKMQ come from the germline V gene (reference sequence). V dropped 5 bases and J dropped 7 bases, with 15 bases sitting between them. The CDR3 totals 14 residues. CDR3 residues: CASSVGGAGQPQHF. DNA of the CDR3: TGTGCCAGCAGCGTGGGAGGGGCGGGGCAGCCCCAGCATTTT. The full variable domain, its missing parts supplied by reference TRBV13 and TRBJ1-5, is AAGVIQSPRHLIKEKRETATLKCYPIPRHDTVYWYQQGPGQDPQFLISFYEKMQSDKGSIPDRFSAQQFSDYHSELNMSSLELGDSALYFCASSVGGAGQPQHFGDGTRLSIL.

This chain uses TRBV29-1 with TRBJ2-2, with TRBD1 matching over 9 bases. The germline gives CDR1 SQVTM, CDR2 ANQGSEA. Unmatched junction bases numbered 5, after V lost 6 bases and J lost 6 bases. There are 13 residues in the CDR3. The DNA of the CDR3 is TGCAGCGTACGACAGGGGGTGTCCGGGGAGCTGTTTTTT. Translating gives CSVRQGVSGELFF.